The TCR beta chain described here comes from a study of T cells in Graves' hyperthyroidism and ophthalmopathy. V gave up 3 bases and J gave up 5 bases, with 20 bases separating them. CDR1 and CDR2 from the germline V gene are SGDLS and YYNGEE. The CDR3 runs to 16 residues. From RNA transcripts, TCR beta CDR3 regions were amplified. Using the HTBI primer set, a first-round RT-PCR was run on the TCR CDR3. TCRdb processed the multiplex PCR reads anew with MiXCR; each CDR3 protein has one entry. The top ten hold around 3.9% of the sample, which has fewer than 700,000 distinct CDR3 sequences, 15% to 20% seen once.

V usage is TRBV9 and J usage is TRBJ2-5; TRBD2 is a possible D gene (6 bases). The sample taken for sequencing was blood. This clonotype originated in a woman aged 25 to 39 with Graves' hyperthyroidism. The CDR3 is CASSERAVPDGETQYF. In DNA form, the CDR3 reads TGTGCCAGCAGCGAGCGGGCAGTACCGGACGGGGAGACCCAGTACTTC. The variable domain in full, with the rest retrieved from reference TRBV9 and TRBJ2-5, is DSGVTQTPKHLITATGQRVTLRCSPRSGDLSVYWYQQSLDQGLQFLIQYYNGEERAKGNILERFSAQQFPDLHSELNLSSLELGDSALYFCASSERAVPDGETQYFGPGTRLLVL.